Listed here are 27 T cell receptor beta chains from one sample, sequenced in a study of early T cells in non-severe SARS-CoV-2 infection. TCRdb itself ran the 5' RACE reads through MiXCR, one entry per CDR3 protein. This table has roughly 64,000 distinct CDR3 sequences, over 9% appearing once. The sequenced sample was whole blood, obtained at baseline. The source of these receptors is an adult who was a healthcare worker with PCR-confirmed SARS-CoV-2 infection or an uninfected control (not recorded which).

This clonotype has only one observation. One junction end does not reproduce the germline sequence, and a read error may be involved. The J gene is TRBJ1-6, the V gene TRBV7-9; D ambiguous. Germline V CDR1 and CDR2: SEHNR, FQNEAQ (reference sequence). This CDR3 has 15 residues. The CDR3 reads CAGSGLGVRNSPLHF. The CDR3 DNA reads as TGTGCCGGCAGTGGCCTTGGAGTGAGAAATTCACCCCTCCACTTT.

This clonotype was detected many times. The DNA of the CDR3 is TGCGCCAGCAGCCAAGAAATTTCTAGACCAGAGACCCAGTACTTC. Residues: CASSQEISRPETQYF. The J gene is TRBJ2-5, the V gene TRBV4-1; D not resolved. The CDR3 covers 15 residues. The V end was cut by 0 bases, the J end by 4 bases, with 12 bases between. The V gene's germline CDR1 is MGHRA and CDR2 YSYEKL.

This clonotype was found a few times. CDR3 coding DNA: TGCAGTGCTAGGTTCGCAGGGGGCCCTCTTGAAGCTTTCTTT. This translates into CSARFAGGPLEAFF. The V gene is TRBV20-1, the J gene TRBJ1-1; 8 nucleotides match TRBD1. Germline V lookup: CDR1 DFQATT, CDR2 SNEGSKA (reference sequence). V was pared by 3 bases and J by 7 bases, with 10 bases of the junction left unmatched. CDR3 length equals 14 residues.

Only a few counts were recorded for this clonotype. CDR3 in DNA: TGTGCCAGCAGCTTTACTAGCGGGGAATACGAGCAGTACTTC. Its protein is CASSFTSGEYEQYF. The V gene is TRBV5-4, the J gene TRBJ2-7; 10 bases are shared with TRBD2. The CDR3 is 14 amino acids. V was pared by 2 bases and J by 4 bases, with 3 bases of the junction left unmatched. Germline V lookup: CDR1 SGHNT, CDR2 YYREEE (reference sequence). The entire variable domain, with the rest obtained from reference TRBV5-4 and TRBJ2-7, is as follows: ETGVTQSPTHLIKTRGQQVTLRCSSQSGHNTVSWYQQALGQGPQFIFQYYREEENGRGNFPPRFSGLQFPNYSSELNVNALELDDSALYLCASSFTSGEYEQYFGPGTRLTVT.

The rearrangement joins TRBV19 to TRBJ1-2; 7 bases match TRBD1. Germline lookup yields CDR1 LNHDA and CDR2 SQIVND (reference sequence). This CDR3 has 15 residues. With V trimmed by 3 bases and J by 0 bases, 4 bases remained unmatched. The CDR3 DNA reads as TGTGCCAGTAGTATCTCGACAGGGACTAACTATGGCTACACCTTC. Translating it yields CASSISTGTNYGYTF.

This clonotype was observed a few times. The chain links TRBV6-5 to TRBJ1-2; 12 positions match TRBD1. V lost 0 bases and J lost 1; bases outside the gene matches: 6. Germline V lookup: CDR1 MNHEY, CDR2 SVGAGI. The CDR3 sequence is 18 residues long. The CDR3 region has the DNA TGTGCCAGCAGTTACTCGGGGACAGGGGGCTCTAATAACTATGGCTACACCTTC. It encodes CASSYSGTGGSNNYGYTF.

The sample holds a few counts of this clonotype. The rearrangement links TRBV19 to TRBJ1-5; D is undetermined. Trimming shortened V by 6 bases and J by 2 bases, and 11 bases separated the two germline ends. There are 14 residues in the CDR3. Germline loops: CDR1 LNHDA, CDR2 SQIVND (reference sequence). The CDR3 nucleotides are TGTGCCAGTAGAGGGTCCGGAGGCAATCAGCCCCAGCATTTT. This encodes CASRGSGGNQPQHF.

J is TRBJ1-1 and V is TRBV10-1; D is undetermined. V gave up 8 bases and J gave up 0 bases, with 10 bases separating them. Germline CDR1 WNHNN, CDR2 SYGVQD (reference sequence). There are 13 residues in the CDR3. Written as DNA, the CDR3 is TGCGCCAGCGCTTCGACGATGAACACTGAAGCTTTCTTT. Translation: CASASTMNTEAFF.

The genes are TRBV29-1 and TRBJ1-2; D may be TRBD1 (6 bases). This CDR3 contains 11 residues. CDR1 is SQVTM, CDR2 ANQGSEA, per germline. V dropped 6 bases and J dropped 6 bases, with 11 bases sitting between them. CDR3 coding DNA: TGCAGCGTATTAGGGGGGAATGGCTACACCTTC. This translates into CSVLGGNGYTF. Together with reference TRBV29-1 and TRBJ1-2, the CDR3 gives the full variable domain: SAVISQKPSRDICQRGTSLTIQCQVDSQVTMMFWYRQQPGQSLTLIATANQGSEATYESGFVIDKFPISRPNLTFSTLTVSNMSPEDSSIYLCSVLGGNGYTFGSGTRLTVV.

This clonotype turned up a few times. V is TRBV18 and J is TRBJ2-1; 9 nucleotides line up with TRBD2. After removal of 6 bases from V and 13 bases from J, the junction contained 13 bases not matched to a gene. The CDR3 is 14 amino acids. In germline, CDR1 is KGHSH, CDR2 LQKENI. The CDR3 protein is CASSSTGTSLPQFF. CDR3 nucleotide sequence: TGTGCCAGCTCGTCAACCGGGACTAGCCTCCCCCAGTTCTTC.

CDR3 coding DNA: TGCAGCGTTGAGGGGAACGGTGATGGCTACACCTTC. Translated, it gives CSVEGNGDGYTF. J is TRBJ1-2 and V is TRBV29-1; D ambiguous. The ends were cut back, 3 bases at V and 6 bases at J, with 11 bases in the middle. Germline V gives CDR1 SQVTM, CDR2 ANQGSEA. The CDR3 loop spans 12 amino acids.

This clonotype has only a few counts. The V gene is TRBV11-2, the J gene TRBJ2-7, with 9 bases identical to TRBD1. Germline V gives CDR1 SGHAT, CDR2 FQNNGV. The CDR3 spans 14 residues. Trimming cost V 5 bases and J 5 bases; bases outside gene matches: 7. CDR3 loop: CASSHGTGSDEQYF. The CDR3 coding sequence is TGTGCCAGCAGCCATGGGACAGGGTCGGACGAGCAGTACTTC.

This clonotype appeared a few times. This rearrangement joins TRBV10-3 to TRBJ1-1; D is ambiguous. Germline V gene data show CDR1 as ENHRY and CDR2 as SYGVKD. The V end lost 9 bases, the J end lost 1 base, and 12 bases lay between the germline ends. The CDR3 extends over 13 amino acids. CDR3 in DNA: TGTGCCATTCAGAGGCAGGAGAACACTGAAGCTTTCTTT. Amino acid sequence: CAIQRQENTEAFF.

This clonotype was picked up a small number of times. The gene calls are TRBV6-5 and TRBJ1-1; 7 nucleotides line up with TRBD1. In germline, CDR1 is MNHEY, CDR2 SVGAGI. After removal of 5 bases from V and 12 bases from J, the junction contained 18 bases not matched to a gene. This CDR3 spans 15 amino acids. The CDR3 nucleotides read TGTGCCAGCAGTCATCCGGACAGGCGAAATGGCAAATCTTTCTTT. Translated: CASSHPDRRNGKSFF.

This chain uses TRBV18 with TRBJ1-2; a possible D gene is TRBD1 (6 bases). Germline V CDR1 and CDR2: KGHSH, LQKENI. Trimming took 2 bases from V and 4 from J, leaving 14 bases between them. This CDR3 region has 15 residues. As DNA, the CDR3 is TGTGCCAGCTCACCATTCCGGGGGCTTGGCTATGGCTACACCTTC. It yields the protein CASSPFRGLGYGYTF.

V usage is TRBV20-1 and J usage is TRBJ2-5, with TRBD2 matching 12 bases. V shed 5 bases, J shed 0 bases, and the junction held 10 bases outside the gene matches. The CDR3 extends over 17 amino acids. From germline, CDR1 is DFQATT and CDR2 SNEGSKA (reference sequence). For the CDR3, the DNA is TGCAGTGCTGAAGGAGTTGGGACTAGCGGGTACCAAGAGACCCAGTACTTC. Protein sequence: CSAEGVGTSGYQETQYF.

V usage is TRBV12-3 or TRBV12-4 and J usage is TRBJ1-1, with D perhaps TRBD1 (5 bases). V was cut by 6 bases and J by 11 bases, with 13 bases left in between. This CDR3 is 11 amino acids long. CDR3 protein: CASSLNRRAFF. CDR3 bases: TGTGCCAGCAGCCTAAACAGGCGGGCTTTCTTT.

The table lists this clonotype with a few counts. The gene calls are TRBV11-1 and TRBJ2-1; a weak D match, TRBD2 (5 bases). The ends were cut back, 1 base at V and 3 bases at J, with 7 bases in the middle. Germline V gene lookup returns CDR1 SGHAT and CDR2 FQDESV (reference sequence). This CDR3 is 14 amino acids long. CDR3 region: CASSLGRGYNEQFF. DNA of the CDR3: TGTGCCAGCAGCTTAGGACGGGGCTACAATGAGCAGTTCTTC.

This clonotype has only a few counts. The chain links TRBV27 to TRBJ1-6, with D perhaps TRBD1 (5 bases). The CDR3 has 15 residues. Germline V gene lookup returns CDR1 MNHEY and CDR2 SMNVEV (reference sequence). The ends were cut back, 8 bases at V and 7 bases at J, with 18 bases in the middle. This chain's CDR3 is CASGSRQPGNSPLHF. For the CDR3, the DNA is TGTGCCAGCGGATCAAGACAGCCGGGGAATTCACCCCTCCACTTT.

The chain joins TRBV19 to TRBJ2-3; D call uncertain. The V and J ends lost 10 bases and 2 bases respectively, with 10 bases between them. Germline V gene sequence: CDR1 LNHDA, CDR2 SQIVND (reference sequence). The CDR3 is 12 residues long. The CDR3 region has the DNA TGTGCCACCGCGCTGGACACAGATACGCAGTATTTT. Protein sequence: CATALDTDTQYF.

The chain combines TRBV30 with TRBJ1-2, with a possible D match to TRBD1 (6 bases). Germline V lookup: CDR1 GTSNPN, CDR2 SVGIG (reference sequence). Deletions cut 8 bases from V and 4 bases from J, with 20 bases between. The CDR3 is 14 amino acids. CDR3 residues: CAATSIGGGYGYTF. In nucleotides, the CDR3 is TGTGCCGCCACCAGCATAGGGGGGGGCTATGGCTACACCTTC.

This clonotype was counted at least ten times. The rearrangement uses TRBV5-1 and TRBJ2-2; TRBD2 agrees at 8 bases. CDR3 size: 15 residues. Germline V lookup: CDR1 SGHRS, CDR2 YFSETQ. The V and J ends lost 4 bases and 1 base, in that order; junction bases with no gene match: 3. The CDR3 region has the DNA TGCGCCAGCAGCCCCGGGACTAGGAACACCGGGGAGCTGTTTTTT. The encoded protein is CASSPGTRNTGELFF.

This clonotype was counted between two and nine times. The J gene is TRBJ2-7, the V gene TRBV6-5; D is perhaps TRBD1 (6 bases). V lost 6 bases, J lost 4 bases, and 19 bases lay in between. The CDR3 length is 15 residues. The germline gives CDR1 MNHEY, CDR2 SVGAGI. CDR3 bases: TGTGCCAGCAGCACCGGGGACACTATGGGTTACGAGCAGTACTTC. Encoded protein: CASSTGDTMGYEQYF.

This clonotype showed up many times. The rearrangement joins TRBV20-1 to TRBJ1-1; D perhaps matches TRBD1 (6 bases). The length of the CDR3 is 13 residues. Germline V gene sequence: CDR1 DFQATT, CDR2 SNEGSKA (reference sequence). The V end was cut by 6 bases, the J end by 4 bases, with 15 bases between. As DNA, the CDR3 is TGCAGTGCCCGCTGGGGGGCGGGCACTGAAGCTTTCTTT. Encoded protein: CSARWGAGTEAFF.

This clonotype was recorded at least ten times. The J gene is TRBJ2-3, the V gene TRBV7-9; D gene uncertain. CDR1 SEHNR and CDR2 FQNEAQ come from the germline V gene (reference sequence). CDR3 length: 11 residues. Trimming took 0 bases from V and 6 from J, leaving 1 base between them. CDR3 DNA sequence: TGTGCCAGCAGCTTAGCGGATACGCAGTATTTT. Protein product: CASSLADTQYF.

This rearrangement joins TRBV5-1 to TRBJ1-3, with no clear D. Trimming took off 3 bases at V and 4 bases at J, with 8 bases between the two ends. The germline gives CDR1 SGHRS, CDR2 YFSETQ. The CDR3 has 13 amino acids. This CDR3 reads CASSYNRGNTIYF. The CDR3 region has the DNA TGCGCCAGCAGCTACAACAGAGGAAACACCATATATTTT.

In this sample, this clonotype turned up a few times. V and J are TRBV10-3 and TRBJ2-3; no firm D call. V was trimmed by 0 bases and J by 5 bases, leaving 9 bases between them. Germline assignment: CDR1 ENHRY and CDR2 SYGVKD. The CDR3 is made up of 14 amino acids. For the CDR3, the DNA is TGTGCCATCAGTGAGTCCTGGGATCGAGATACGCAGTATTTT. Protein product: CAISESWDRDTQYF.